This T cell receptor (beta chain) comes out of a study of CD8+CD57+ T cells in acquired aplastic anemia. Study-level background: The average for DNA from sorted CD4+ and CD8+ cells was roughly 3 ug. Healthy donor sequencing depth: around 9.9 million CD4+, some 12 million CD8+ reads. General observations from the study: Patients and controls shared 25 to 30 CD8+ CDR3 sequences, highly expressed in patients. Significance was not reached for CD8+ Simpson's diversity between patients and controls.

Genomic DNA served as template for TCR beta VDJ and CDR3 profiling. TCRdb ran MiXCR on the reads and lists one entry per CDR3 protein. This table has 200,000 to 250,000 distinct CDR3 sequences, about 59% appearing once. Details on this clonotype: No antigen is known for it.

The CDR3 loop spans 17 amino acids. V was pared by 3 bases and J by 1 base, with 18 bases between. The rearrangement uses TRBV12-3 or TRBV12-4 and TRBJ1-2; no firm D call. The origin of this receptor is a human donor in good health. The sequencing sample was made of sorted CD4+, CD8+, or CD8+CD57+ T cells (not recorded which) from PBMCs. CDR3 nucleotides: TGTGCCAGCAGTTTGATGATCGGTGGCGGGGTTAACTATGGCTACACCTTC. It translates to CASSLMIGGGVNYGYTF.